These 27 T cell receptor beta chains originate from one sample sequenced in a study of T cell responses to AZD1222 COVID-19 vaccine. Clones were sequenced by immunoSEQ multiplex PCR, and TCRdb holds only the in-frame ones, with some missing. The sample carries approximately 150,000 clones, roughly 92% recorded once. Sequenced material: peripheral blood, taken on day 0 of AZD1222 vaccination. The receptors come from an adult in good health.

This clone appeared a single time. The chain is built from TRBV27 and TRBJ1-2; D may be TRBD1 (6 bases). V lost 5 bases and J lost 6, with 13 bases in between. CDR3 length: 13 amino acids. Germline CDR1 reads MNHEY; CDR2 reads SMNVEV (reference sequence). CDR3 loop: CASSITGKDGYTF. CDR3 in DNA: TGTGCCAGCAGTATTACAGGGAAAGATGGCTACACCTTC.

The chain joins TRBV11-2 to TRBJ2-1; D gene unclear. Between the trimmed V and J ends, which lost 0 bases and 7 bases, there was a span of 7 bases. CDR3 length: 13 amino acids. Germline assignment: CDR1 SGHAT and CDR2 FQNNGV. The CDR3 sequence: CASSLDQINEQFF. In nucleotides, the CDR3 is TGTGCCAGCAGCTTAGACCAGATAAATGAGCAGTTCTTC. Filled out from reference TRBV11-2 and TRBJ2-1, the complete variable domain reads EAGVAQSPRYKIIEKRQSVAFWCNPISGHATLYWYQQILGQGPKLLIQFQNNGVVDDSQLPKDRFSAERLKGVDSTLKIQPAKLEDSAVYLCASSLDQINEQFFGPGTRLTVL.

This clone has only one observation. The rearrangement links TRBV29-1 to TRBJ1-1, with TRBD1 as a possible D gene (5 bases). Germline V gene sequence: CDR1 SQVTM, CDR2 ANQGSEA. This CDR3 comprises 13 residues. V lost 2 bases and J lost 1, with 8 bases in between. CDR3 in amino acids: CSVELGGNTEAFF. DNA of the CDR3: TGCAGCGTTGAACTTGGGGGGAACACTGAAGCTTTCTTT.

CDR3 coding DNA: TGCAGCGTCGAGAGTTTGGACGGCCAGCAGTACTTC. Its translation: CSVESLDGQQYF. This rearrangement joins TRBV29-1 to TRBJ2-7; D is ambiguous. In germline, CDR1 is SQVTM, CDR2 ANQGSEA. The V and J ends lost 6 bases and 8 bases respectively, with 17 bases between them. The CDR3 sequence is 12 residues long.

This clone was seen only once. The V and J genes are TRBV7-3 and TRBJ2-2, with a weak D call TRBD1 (6 bases). The CDR3 consists of 16 residues. The V end was cut by 4 bases, the J end by 2 bases, with 14 bases between. Per the germline V gene, CDR1 is SGHTA and CDR2 is FQGTGA. DNA of the CDR3: TGTGCCAGCAGCTATACCGGGACACGAAACACCGGGGAGCTGTTTTTT. Translating gives CASSYTGTRNTGELFF.

The gene calls are TRBV7-6 and TRBJ1-4; D is uncertain. CDR3 length: 15 residues. V dropped 5 bases and J dropped 8 bases, with 18 bases sitting between them. Germline V lookup: CDR1 SGHVS, CDR2 FNYEAQ. This CDR3 is CASSPIGNTNEKLFF. CDR3 coding DNA: TGTGCCAGCAGCCCAATTGGCAACACAAACGAAAAACTGTTTTTT.

The chain combines TRBV6-6 with TRBJ2-5; tentatively, D is TRBD1 (5 bases). The CDR3 runs to 15 residues. Germline V gives CDR1 MNHNY, CDR2 SVGAGI (reference sequence). V dropped 2 bases and J dropped 3 bases, with 13 bases sitting between them. The CDR3 DNA sequence: TGTGCCAGCAGTTACACCCTTCAGGGAAAAGAGACCCAGTACTTC. Protein: CASSYTLQGKETQYF.

The V call is TRBV27, the J call TRBJ1-1; 12 nucleotides align to TRBD1. V was clipped by 0 bases and J by 1 base; unmatched bases: 9. CDR3 length: 19 residues. CDR1 is MNHEY, CDR2 SMNVEV, per germline (reference sequence). DNA for the CDR3: TGTGCCAGCAGTTTATCGCCCTCCGGGACAGGGGGCCGGAACACTGAAGCTTTCTTT. Protein: CASSLSPSGTGGRNTEAFF.

J is TRBJ2-7 and V is TRBV9, with 8 bases fitting TRBD1. Germline V CDR1 and CDR2: SGDLS, YYNGEE. The CDR3 length is 11 residues. V was clipped by 7 bases and J by 3 bases; unmatched bases: 0. CDR3 sequence (DNA): TGTGCCAGCGGACAGGGCTACGAGCAGTACTTC. It codes for CASGQGYEQYF. Together with reference TRBV9 and TRBJ2-7, the CDR3 gives the full variable domain: DSGVTQTPKHLITATGQRVTLRCSPRSGDLSVYWYQQSLDQGLQFLIQYYNGEERAKGNILERFSAQQFPDLHSELNLSSLELGDSALYFCASGQGYEQYFGPGTRLTVT.

The CDR3 sequence is CASSRKTTGNTEAFF. The CDR3 DNA follows: TGTGCCAGCAGCCGAAAAACGACAGGGAACACTGAAGCTTTCTTT. This chain links TRBV7-9 with TRBJ1-1, with D tentatively TRBD1 (6 bases). Germline values: CDR1 SEHNR, CDR2 FQNEAQ (reference sequence). V lost 5 bases to trimming and J lost 1 base, with 14 bases between them. This CDR3 is built from 15 residues.

The chain links TRBV6-6 to TRBJ1-4; D is ambiguous. The length of the CDR3 is 15 residues. CDR1 and CDR2 from the germline V gene are MNHNY and SVGAGI (reference sequence). Trimming pared 5 bases from V and 0 bases from J, leaving 10 bases between. DNA of the CDR3: TGTGCCAGCAGTCGCCGAGTTGCAACTAATGAAAAACTGTTTTTT. Protein sequence: CASSRRVATNEKLFF.

The CDR3 here is CASSPGSYNEQFF. The CDR3, as DNA: TGTGCCAGCAGCCCAGGGAGCTACAATGAGCAGTTCTTC. The V and J genes are TRBV7-3 and TRBJ2-1; D possibly uses TRBD1 or TRBD2 (5 bases each). CDR3 length equals 13 residues. The germline V gene has CDR1 SGHTA and CDR2 FQGTGA. V lost 5 bases and J lost 3, with 8 bases in between. The variable domain in full, completed from reference TRBV7-3 and TRBJ2-1, reads GAGVSQTPSNKVTEKGKYVELRCDPISGHTALYWYRQSLGQGPEFLIYFQGTGAADDSGLPNDRFFAVRPEGSVSTLKIQRTERGDSAVYLCASSPGSYNEQFFGPGTRLTVL.

The V call is TRBV5-1, the J call TRBJ1-2; D is perhaps TRBD1 (6 bases). The V gene's germline CDR1 is SGHRS and CDR2 YFSETQ. Deletions cut 3 bases from V and 8 bases from J, with 17 bases between. The CDR3 covers 14 residues. CDR3 amino acids: CASSSQDSPRGYTF. The CDR3 DNA reads TGCGCCAGCAGCTCTCAGGACAGCCCAAGGGGCTACACCTTC.

The rearrangement links TRBV5-5 to TRBJ2-2; D is uncertain. Looked up from germline, CDR1 is SGHKS and CDR2 is YYEKEE (reference sequence). This CDR3 spans 13 amino acids. V was pared by 5 bases and J by 7 bases, with 12 bases between. The CDR3 DNA sequence: TGTGCCAGCAGTCCTAACAACCTCGGGGAGCTGTTTTTT. Encoded protein: CASSPNNLGELFF. Complete variable domain (other parts from reference TRBV5-5 and TRBJ2-2): DAGVTQSPTHLIKTRGQQVTLRCSPISGHKSVSWYQQVLGQGPQFIFQYYEKEERGRGNFPDRFSARQFPNYSSELNVNALLLGDSALYLCASSPNNLGELFFGEGSRLTVL.

V is TRBV10-2 and J is TRBJ2-4; D tentatively fits TRBD1 or TRBD2 (6 bases each). V gave up 8 bases and J gave up 5 bases, with 13 bases separating them. The V gene's germline CDR1 is WSHSY and CDR2 SAAADI. The CDR3 is 13 residues long. CDR3 amino acids: CASSRRGENIQYF. The CDR3 coding sequence is TGCGCCAGCTCCCGGAGGGGGGAAAACATTCAGTACTTC.

In DNA form, the CDR3 reads TGTGCCAGCAGTGAATCGAGACTGCGACAGGGGGGCTCCTACGAGCAGTACTTC. Translation gives CASSESRLRQGGSYEQYF. This chain uses TRBV6-1 with TRBJ2-7, with 9 bases fitting TRBD1. The CDR3 is 18 residues long. V shed 2 bases and J 0 bases; nucleotides not matched to a gene: 11. Germline V gene lookup returns CDR1 MNHNS and CDR2 SASEGT.

In the case of this clone: The same CDR3 can be traced to other DNA sequences in this sample. The rearrangement links TRBV30 to TRBJ1-1; TRBD1 might be the D (5 bases). Per germline, CDR1 GTSNPN and CDR2 SVGIG (reference sequence). Deletions cut 0 bases from V and 4 bases from J, with 9 bases between. This CDR3 spans 13 amino acids. Written as DNA, the CDR3 is TGTGCCTGGAGTGTCGGGGGTGGCACTGAAGCTTTCTTT. Translating it yields CAWSVGGGTEAFF.

The chain uses TRBV6-5 and TRBJ2-7; TRBD1 agrees at 9 bases. The V gene end was trimmed by 8 bases and the J gene end by 2 bases; junction bases not matched to a gene: 10. CDR3 size: 15 residues. Germline V gene data show CDR1 as MNHEY and CDR2 as SVGAGI. The CDR3 sequence: CASGQDRGIPYEQYF. The DNA for the CDR3 is TGTGCCAGCGGACAGGACAGGGGAATTCCCTACGAGCAGTACTTC.

Here the CDR3 DNA reads TGTGCCAGTAGTCTAGGGACGGGGAATCAGCCCCAGCATTTT. Translated, it gives CASSLGTGNQPQHF. The chain couples TRBV19 to TRBJ1-5, with a possible D match to TRBD1 (5 bases). The V end lost 5 bases, the J end lost 4 bases, and 12 bases lay between the germline ends. This CDR3 is built from 14 residues. Germline assignment: CDR1 LNHDA and CDR2 SQIVND (reference sequence).

The chain combines TRBV5-4 with TRBJ2-1, with 8 bases identical to TRBD2. The CDR3 consists of 19 residues. With V trimmed by 4 bases and J by 6 bases, 21 bases remained unmatched. The germline V gene has CDR1 SGHNT and CDR2 YYREEE (reference sequence). The chain's CDR3 is CASSLSLWSAGELSNEQFF. The CDR3 coding sequence is TGTGCCAGCAGCCTATCCCTCTGGTCAGCGGGAGAACTCTCCAATGAGCAGTTCTTC.

The genes are TRBV7-2 and TRBJ1-6, with 7 bases lining up with TRBD1. V dropped 4 bases and J dropped 7; count of bases not matched to a gene: 10. CDR1 and CDR2 (germline): SGHTA, FQGNSA. This CDR3 spans 16 amino acids. The CDR3 region has the DNA TGTGCCAGCAGCTCCGACCCGGACAGGATGAATTCACCCCTCCACTTT. This gives the protein CASSSDPDRMNSPLHF.

This rearrangement joins TRBV4-3 to TRBJ2-1; possible D gene TRBD1, 6 bases. The CDR3 spans 15 residues. The ends were cut back, 0 bases at V and 4 bases at J, with 10 bases in the middle. Germline V CDR1 and CDR2: LGHNA, YSLEER. The CDR3 DNA reads TGCGCCAGCAGCCAAGATCAGGGGCCTTACAATGAGCAGTTCTTC. It encodes CASSQDQGPYNEQFF.

The V gene is TRBV15, the J gene TRBJ1-1; D might be TRBD1 (5 bases). Looked up from germline, CDR1 is LNHNV and CDR2 is YYDKDF (reference sequence). V dropped 3 bases and J dropped 1 base, with 12 bases sitting between them. The CDR3 spans 15 residues. The CDR3 loop is CATSSLGRGNTEAFF. In DNA form, the CDR3 reads TGTGCCACCAGCAGCCTTGGTAGGGGGAACACTGAAGCTTTCTTT.

This clone was seen only once. The V gene is TRBV11-1, the J gene TRBJ1-2; TRBD1 might be the D (6 bases). This CDR3 is 15 amino acids long. Germline CDR1 is SGHAT and CDR2 is FQDESV (reference sequence). The V end lost 2 bases, the J end lost 2 bases, and 12 bases lay between the germline ends. The CDR3 protein is CASSLRTVGNYGYTF. Written as DNA, the CDR3 is TGTGCCAGCAGCTTAAGGACAGTGGGGAACTATGGCTACACCTTC.

The CDR3 coding sequence is TGCGCCAGCAGCCAAGCCGATGGACAGACCCTAGCCTACGAGCAGTACTTC. Amino acid sequence: CASSQADGQTLAYEQYF. V is TRBV4-3 and J is TRBJ2-7, with D perhaps TRBD1 (6 bases). This CDR3 is built from 17 residues. The germline gives CDR1 LGHNA, CDR2 YSLEER. V lost 1 base and J lost 2, with 18 bases in between.

This clone was recorded once. This chain links TRBV5-1 with TRBJ1-2; D possibly corresponds to TRBD1 (5 bases). V shed 10 bases and J shed 6 bases, with 25 bases lying between them. Germline V gives CDR1 SGHRS, CDR2 YFSETQ. This CDR3 contains 15 residues. The CDR3 DNA follows: TGCGCCTCCCAACTGAACCCCCAGGGCGCGGATGGCTACACCTTC. It codes for CASQLNPQGADGYTF. The full variable domain, its missing parts supplied by reference TRBV5-1 and TRBJ1-2, is KAGVTQTPRYLIKTRGQQVTLSCSPISGHRSVSWYQQTPGQGLQFLFEYFSETQRNKGNFPGRFSGRQFSNSRSEMNVSTLELGDSALYLCASQLNPQGADGYTFGSGTRLTVV.

This chain joins TRBV5-1 and TRBJ2-3; 11 bases map to TRBD1. From germline, CDR1 is SGHRS and CDR2 YFSETQ. This CDR3 comprises 15 residues. The V and J ends lost 4 bases and 3 bases, in that order; junction bases with no gene match: 4. CDR3: CASSTGQGGTDTQYF. In nucleotides, the CDR3 is TGCGCCAGCAGCACGGGACAGGGGGGAACAGATACGCAGTATTTT.